These 25 T cell receptor beta chains came from one sample sequenced in a study of cytomegalovirus exposure and HLA in healthy donors. PCR was performed using 60 Vbeta and 13 Jbeta primers. Repertoires were generated with immunoSEQ multiplex PCR, while TCRdb's copy carries only in-frame clones and drops some. The data hold around 200,000 clones, with approximately 67% observed a single time. The sequenced sample consisted of PBMCs. The receptors come from a man aged 40-49 years in good health and CMV-seronegative.

This chain joins TRBV4-2 and TRBJ2-3, with 8 nucleotides matching TRBD2. V trimming: 3 bases; J trimming: 7 bases; junction bases outside the gene matches: 15. The CDR3 covers 17 residues. The germline V gene has CDR1 LGHNA and CDR2 YNFKEQ. The CDR3 is CASSQQRSGSGLHTQYF. As DNA, the CDR3 is TGTGCCAGCAGCCAGCAGAGGAGCGGGAGTGGCCTGCATACGCAGTATTTT.

The chain employs TRBV6-5 and TRBJ2-7, with a possible D match to TRBD1 (6 bases). Germline values: CDR1 MNHEY, CDR2 SVGAGI. The V and J ends lost 2 bases and 1 base respectively, with 9 bases between them. The CDR3 sequence is 14 residues long. The CDR3 here is CASSYTGLSYEQYF. The CDR3 DNA is TGTGCCAGCAGTTACACAGGGTTATCCTACGAGCAGTACTTC.

J is TRBJ1-2 and V is TRBV27; D unclear. Trimming shortened V by 6 bases and J by 2 bases, and 19 bases separated the two germline ends. The germline V gene encodes CDR1 MNHEY and CDR2 SMNVEV (reference sequence). The CDR3 consists of 16 residues. CDR3 protein: CASSRGGAGQNYGYTF. In nucleotides, the CDR3 is TGTGCCAGCAGCCGCGGCGGAGCGGGCCAGAACTATGGCTACACCTTC.

The chain employs TRBV12-5 and TRBJ2-1; weak D call: TRBD2 (5 bases). The CDR3 loop spans 16 amino acids. The ends were cut back, 3 bases at V and 2 bases at J, with 14 bases in the middle. Germline lookup yields CDR1 LGHNT and CDR2 FRNRAP. This CDR3 reads CASGFFGGPPYNEQFF. The CDR3, as DNA: TGTGCTAGTGGTTTCTTCGGCGGGCCTCCCTACAATGAGCAGTTCTTC. Complete variable domain (other parts from reference TRBV12-5 and TRBJ2-1): DARVTQTPRHKVTEMGQEVTMRCQPILGHNTVFWYRQTMMQGLELLAYFRNRAPLDDSGMPKDRFSAEMPDATLATLKIQPSEPRDSAVYFCASGFFGGPPYNEQFFGPGTRLTVL.

This clone has more than one count but fewer than ten. The V call is TRBV30, the J call TRBJ1-5; maybe TRBD1 (5 bases). The germline V gene encodes CDR1 GTSNPN and CDR2 SVGIG (reference sequence). Trimming took 2 bases from V and 5 from J, leaving 10 bases between them. The CDR3 extends over 13 amino acids. The CDR3 region has the DNA TGTGCCTGGAGTCCTGACAGTTATCAGCCCCAGCATTTT. Translation: CAWSPDSYQPQHF.

V is TRBV30 and J is TRBJ1-1, with D possibly matching TRBD1 (5 bases). This CDR3 is built from 17 residues. The V end lost 1 base, the J end lost 3 bases, and 21 bases lay between the germline ends. Germline V CDR1 and CDR2: GTSNPN, SVGIG (reference sequence). CDR3: CAWSGPGGRTVDTEAFF. CDR3 nucleotides: TGTGCCTGGAGTGGCCCCGGGGGTCGAACTGTGGACACTGAAGCTTTCTTT.

Only a few counts were recorded for this clone. The V and J genes are TRBV4-1 and TRBJ1-2; D is uncertain. The CDR3 sequence is 13 residues long. The V end lost 5 bases, the J end lost 4 bases, and 11 bases lay between the germline ends. Germline V gene data show CDR1 as MGHRA and CDR2 as YSYEKL. CDR3 region: CASSGSRFYGYTF. DNA of the CDR3: TGCGCCAGCAGCGGCTCCCGATTCTATGGCTACACCTTC.

The V gene is TRBV19, the J gene TRBJ1-5, with D unresolved. V was shortened by 6 bases and J by 0 bases, with 12 bases between the two germline ends. The CDR3 spans 15 residues. CDR1 is LNHDA, CDR2 SQIVND, per germline (reference sequence). The CDR3 sequence: CASSIGRHSNQPQHF. As DNA, the CDR3 is TGTGCCAGTAGCATCGGCAGGCATAGCAATCAGCCCCAGCATTTT. Full variable domain (missing parts from reference TRBV19 and TRBJ1-5): DGGITQSPKYLFRKEGQNVTLSCEQNLNHDAMYWYRQDPGQGLRLIYYSQIVNDFQKGDIAEGYSVSREKKESFPLTVTSAQKNPTAFYLCASSIGRHSNQPQHFGDGTRLSIL.

The V gene is TRBV6-4, the J gene TRBJ2-3; 7 bases match TRBD2. V shed 4 bases and J 3 bases; nucleotides not matched to a gene: 7. Germline V gene data show CDR1 as MRHNA and CDR2 as SNTAGT. CDR3 length: 15 amino acids. This CDR3 reads CASSVEAGRTDTQYF. CDR3 DNA sequence: TGTGCCAGCAGTGTCGAAGCGGGAAGAACAGATACGCAGTATTTT.

This clone was detected a few times. The chain uses TRBV19 and TRBJ2-3; perhaps TRBD2 as D (5 bases). The germline V gene encodes CDR1 LNHDA and CDR2 SQIVND (reference sequence). Trimming took off 2 bases at V and 6 bases at J, with 12 bases between the two ends. The CDR3 length is 14 residues. CDR3 residues: CASSIRLSSDTQYF. CDR3 nucleotides: TGTGCCAGTAGTATACGACTAAGTTCTGATACGCAGTATTTT.

This clone has just a few counts. This chain links TRBV27 with TRBJ2-1; a possible D gene is TRBD2 (5 bases). V lost 0 bases and J lost 12, with 12 bases in between. CDR3 length equals 13 residues. The germline V gene has CDR1 MNHEY and CDR2 SMNVEV (reference sequence). The chain's CDR3 is CASSLSSAPRQFF. CDR3 nucleotides: TGTGCCAGCAGTTTATCTAGCGCCCCCAGGCAGTTCTTC.

The chain uses TRBV27 and TRBJ2-7, with 11 positions matching TRBD1. With V trimmed by 5 bases and J by 7 bases, 10 bases remained unmatched. The germline V gene has CDR1 MNHEY and CDR2 SMNVEV (reference sequence). The CDR3 sequence is 15 residues long. CDR3 in amino acids: CASSPGDRGTGEQYF. For the CDR3, the DNA is TGTGCCAGCAGTCCGGGGGACAGGGGGACGGGAGAGCAGTACTTC.

The V call is TRBV29-1, the J call TRBJ2-7, with a tentative D call TRBD1 (5 bases). V shed 5 bases and J shed 4 bases, with 18 bases lying between them. The CDR3 loop spans 14 amino acids. From germline, CDR1 is SQVTM and CDR2 ANQGSEA. The CDR3 DNA follows: TGCAGCGTTCTGGGTGGACAAGGGTTTTACGAGCAGTACTTC. It yields the protein CSVLGGQGFYEQYF.

The chain uses TRBV7-9 and TRBJ2-7; 8 positions match TRBD1. Losses at the gene ends were 11 bases for V and 4 bases for J; bases not matched to a gene: 10. In germline, CDR1 is SEHNR, CDR2 FQNEAQ (reference sequence). This CDR3 has 13 residues. The CDR3 DNA reads TGTGCCGTCTTCGGGACAGGTTATTACGAGCAGTACTTC. The encoded protein is CAVFGTGYYEQYF. Based on the CDR3 plus reference TRBV7-9 and TRBJ2-7, the full variable domain is DTGVSQNPRHKITKRGQNVTFRCDPISEHNRLYWYRQTLGQGPEFLTYFQNEAQLEKSRLLSDRFSAERPKGSFSTLEIQRTEQGDSAMYLCAVFGTGYYEQYFGPGTRLTVT.

The chain links TRBV30 to TRBJ1-2; TRBD1 matches at 7 bases. This CDR3 has 14 amino acids. The germline gives CDR1 GTSNPN, CDR2 SVGIG (reference sequence). With 0 bases clipped from V and 1 base from J, the junction kept 2 bases outside the gene matches. CDR3 protein: CAWSVQGVNYGYTF. In DNA form, the CDR3 reads TGTGCCTGGAGTGTCCAGGGGGTTAACTATGGCTACACCTTC.

DNA for the CDR3: TGTGCCAGCTCACCGGACAGGGGGCTCAATGAGCAGTTCTTC. Its translation is CASSPDRGLNEQFF. The chain recombines TRBV18 with TRBJ2-1; 11 bases are a match to TRBD1. Germline V gene lookup returns CDR1 KGHSH and CDR2 LQKENI. Unmatched junction bases numbered 1, after V lost 3 bases and J lost 6 bases. The length of the CDR3 is 14 residues.

This chain links TRBV7-9 with TRBJ2-3, with a possible D match to TRBD2 (7 bases). Germline CDR1 is SEHNR and CDR2 is FQNEAQ (reference sequence). CDR3 size: 17 residues. V shed 1 base and J shed 1 base, with 15 bases lying between them. CDR3 in DNA: TGTGCCAGCAGCTTAGAACTCGGGGGGCGAGGCACAGATACGCAGTATTTT. Amino acids: CASSLELGGRGTDTQYF. Supplemented by reference TRBV7-9 and TRBJ2-3, the full variable domain reads DTGVSQNPRHKITKRGQNVTFRCDPISEHNRLYWYRQTLGQGPEFLTYFQNEAQLEKSRLLSDRFSAERPKGSFSTLEIQRTEQGDSAMYLCASSLELGGRGTDTQYFGPGTRLTVL.

This sequence joins TRBV7-9 and TRBJ2-7; 7 bases are shared with TRBD1. The length of the CDR3 is 14 residues. Trimming took 5 bases from V and 0 from J; bases not matched to a gene: 4. CDR1 and CDR2 (germline): SEHNR, FQNEAQ (reference sequence). CDR3 nucleotide sequence: TGTGCCAGCAGCCAGACAGGGCCCTCCTACGAGCAGTACTTC. Translating it yields CASSQTGPSYEQYF. The whole variable domain, filled in from reference TRBV7-9 and TRBJ2-7, reads DTGVSQNPRHKITKRGQNVTFRCDPISEHNRLYWYRQTLGQGPEFLTYFQNEAQLEKSRLLSDRFSAERPKGSFSTLEIQRTEQGDSAMYLCASSQTGPSYEQYFGPGTRLTVT.

This rearrangement joins TRBV10-3 to TRBJ2-4, with D maybe TRBD2 (5 bases). V was trimmed by 0 bases and J by 1 base, leaving 19 bases between them. CDR3 length equals 19 residues. Germline V lookup: CDR1 ENHRY, CDR2 SYGVKD. CDR3 residues: CAISESGAVLSFAKNIQYF. The CDR3 nucleotides read TGTGCCATCAGTGAGTCTGGAGCGGTCCTGAGTTTTGCCAAAAACATTCAGTACTTC.

V and J are TRBV7-9 and TRBJ1-3, with 7 bases lining up with TRBD1. In germline, CDR1 is SEHNR, CDR2 FQNEAQ (reference sequence). This CDR3 is 14 amino acids long. The V segment lost 6 bases and the J segment 0 bases; nucleotides outside the gene matches: 2. CDR3 sequence (DNA): TGTGCCAGCAGTCAGGGGGTCTCTGGAAACACCATATATTTT. It codes for CASSQGVSGNTIYF. Drawing the rest from reference TRBV7-9 and TRBJ1-3, the complete variable domain is DTGVSQNPRHKITKRGQNVTFRCDPISEHNRLYWYRQTLGQGPEFLTYFQNEAQLEKSRLLSDRFSAERPKGSFSTLEIQRTEQGDSAMYLCASSQGVSGNTIYFGEGSWLTVV.

The rearrangement links TRBV4-1 to TRBJ1-1, with a tentative D call TRBD1 (5 bases). Germline V gene lookup returns CDR1 MGHRA and CDR2 YSYEKL. CDR3 length: 14 residues. With 4 bases removed from V and 3 bases from J, the gap between germline ends came to 12 bases. This chain's CDR3 is CASSPPGRDTEAFF. CDR3 DNA sequence: TGCGCCAGCAGCCCCCCAGGGCGCGACACTGAAGCTTTCTTT.

The chain links TRBV27 to TRBJ2-3; unclear D gene. CDR1 and CDR2 (germline): MNHEY, SMNVEV (reference sequence). The V gene lost 5 bases and the J gene lost 2 bases, with 8 bases spanning the gap. The CDR3 has 13 residues. The CDR3 here is CASSILYTDTQYF. In DNA, the CDR3 is TGTGCCAGCAGTATTCTCTACACAGATACGCAGTATTTT.

This clone was seen more than once but under ten times. This rearrangement joins TRBV5-1 to TRBJ2-2, with 10 bases lining up with TRBD2. This CDR3 is 16 amino acids long. Germline CDR1 reads SGHRS; CDR2 reads YFSETQ. Unmatched junction bases numbered 6, after V lost 3 bases and J lost 4 bases. CDR3 nucleotides: TGCGCCAGCAGCTCCCTAGCGGGAGCGGGCACCGGGGAGCTGTTTTTT. Residues: CASSSLAGAGTGELFF.

The genes are TRBV20-1 and TRBJ1-1; no firm D call. Germline CDR1 and CDR2: DFQATT and SNEGSKA (reference sequence). The ends were cut back, 6 bases at V and 11 bases at J, with 16 bases in the middle. The CDR3 loop spans 11 amino acids. CDR3 residues: CSANTGPEAFF. CDR3 nucleotide sequence: TGCAGTGCCAATACCGGTCCGGAGGCTTTCTTT.

This clone was observed a few times. The V gene is TRBV5-1, the J gene TRBJ2-5; a possible D gene is TRBD2 (6 bases). V lost 7 bases to trimming and J lost 9 bases, with 22 bases between them. CDR1 is SGHRS and CDR2 is YFSETQ in the germline V gene. The CDR3 sequence is 14 residues long. CDR3 DNA: TGCGCCAGCCGCCGGGGGACCTCCGATGTTGCCCAGTACTTC. It encodes CASRRGTSDVAQYF. Variable domain in full (rest from reference TRBV5-1 and TRBJ2-5): KAGVTQTPRYLIKTRGQQVTLSCSPISGHRSVSWYQQTPGQGLQFLFEYFSETQRNKGNFPGRFSGRQFSNSRSEMNVSTLELGDSALYLCASRRGTSDVAQYFGPGTRLLVL.